The next 25 T cell receptor beta chains were all read from a single sample in a study of CD8+ T cells in alopecia areata. The sequencing template was cDNA reverse transcribed from extracted RNA. Clones were read by immunoSEQ multiplex PCR, and TCRdb kept only the in-frame ones, dropping some. The sample includes some 42,000 clones, roughly 90% of them seen just once. As to treatment: oral pan-JAK inhibitor, 5-10 mg twice daily. The source material was CD8+ T cells sorted from blood, sampled at week 24, from a patient treated with tofacitinib. These receptors all stem from a human donor with alopecia areata.

The CDR3 DNA reads TGTGCCGTATCTAGCGGCCCCTCCAATGAGCAGTTCTTC. It specifies CAVSSGPSNEQFF. The V and J genes are TRBV28 and TRBJ2-1; 7 bases map to TRBD2. Germline CDR1 reads MDHEN; CDR2 reads SYDVKM. V gave up 11 bases and J gave up 6 bases; unmatched junction bases: 10. The CDR3 contains 13 residues.

The rearrangement links TRBV27 to TRBJ2-7, with no clear D. CDR1 MNHEY and CDR2 SMNVEV come from the germline V gene (reference sequence). V lost 2 bases and J lost 3, with 11 bases in between. The CDR3 totals 14 residues. The CDR3 nucleotides are TGTGCCAGCAGTTTACTGGGCCAGGTCTACGAGCAGTACTTC. Amino acid sequence: CASSLLGQVYEQYF.

V usage is TRBV28 and J usage is TRBJ2-7; 8 bases align to TRBD1. Germline assignment: CDR1 MDHEN and CDR2 SYDVKM. This CDR3 has 15 amino acids. V lost 3 bases, J lost 5 bases, and 9 bases stayed unmatched. The CDR3 sequence: CASSFTGQDYDEQYF. The CDR3 bases are TGTGCCAGCAGTTTCACGGGACAGGATTACGACGAGCAGTACTTC.

This chain uses TRBV27 with TRBJ1-2, with no clear D. The CDR3 is 14 residues long. The ends were cut back, 4 bases at V and 3 bases at J, with 12 bases in the middle. Germline loops: CDR1 MNHEY, CDR2 SMNVEV (reference sequence). DNA of the CDR3: TGTGCCAGCAGTTGGGAAGGGAAGGACTATGGCTACACCTTC. Residues: CASSWEGKDYGYTF.

The chain is built from TRBV27 and TRBJ2-7; perhaps TRBD1 as D (5 bases). CDR3 length equals 14 residues. The V and J ends lost 2 bases and 6 bases respectively, with 14 bases between them. CDR1 MNHEY and CDR2 SMNVEV come from the germline V gene (reference sequence). Here the CDR3 reads CASSLRSQGFEQYF. The DNA of the CDR3 is TGTGCCAGCAGTTTAAGGAGCCAGGGTTTCGAGCAGTACTTC.

J is TRBJ1-6 and V is TRBV21-1. TRBV21-1 is marked as a pseudogene. The CDR3 totals 13 residues. The CDR3 DNA is TGTGCCAGCAGGACGGAGACCAATTCACCCCTCCACTTT. It yields the protein CASRTETNSPLHF.

Regarding this clone: One end of the junction is discordant with germline, which a read error may explain. This sequence joins TRBV7-7 and TRBJ2-6; TRBD1 agrees at 8 bases. The germline V gene encodes CDR1 SSHAT and CDR2 FNYEAQ (reference sequence). This CDR3 contains 19 residues. The CDR3 loop is CASSPTLGGQGGGANVLTF. In nucleotides, the CDR3 is TGTGCTAGCAGCCCCACATTAGGAGGACAGGGTGGTGGGGCCAACGTCCTGACTTTC.

The rearrangement links TRBV7-3 to TRBJ2-7; no firm D call. Germline-derived CDR1 and CDR2 are SGHTA and FQGTGA. V was clipped by 1 base and J by 0 bases, with 10 bases between them. This CDR3 is 15 amino acids long. The CDR3 spells CASSLKWTCSYEQYF. The CDR3 nucleotides read TGTGCCAGCAGCTTAAAGTGGACCTGCTCCTACGAGCAGTACTTC.

This clone came up once. The junction and the germline gene differ at one end; a read error may be behind it. This rearrangement joins TRBV7-9 to TRBJ2-1, with a possible D match to TRBD2 (6 bases). This CDR3 is 15 amino acids long. Looked up from germline, CDR1 is SEHNR and CDR2 is FQNEAQ (reference sequence). The CDR3 spells CASSLAPTAHNEQFF. For the CDR3, the DNA is TGTGCCAGCAGCCTAGCGCCTACAGCCCACAATGAGCAGTTCTTC.

J is TRBJ2-7 and V is TRBV7-9, with D perhaps matching TRBD2 (5 bases). Per germline, CDR1 SEHNR and CDR2 FQNEAQ (reference sequence). The CDR3 has 12 residues. V was pared by 3 bases and J by 6 bases, with 9 bases between. In DNA form, the CDR3 reads TGTGCCAGCAGCTTTACGGGAAGCGAGCAGTACTTC. Encoded protein: CASSFTGSEQYF. The full variable domain, in which reference TRBV7-9 and TRBJ2-7 provide the parts outside the CDR3, is DTGVSQNPRHKITKRGQNVTFRCDPISEHNRLYWYRQTLGQGPEFLTYFQNEAQLEKSRLLSDRFSAERPKGSFSTLEIQRTEQGDSAMYLCASSFTGSEQYFGPGTRLTVT.

V and J are TRBV28 and TRBJ2-2; 12 nucleotides agree with TRBD2. The J segment lost 4 bases and the V segment lost 7 bases, leaving 7 bases of the junction unmatched. The germline V gene encodes CDR1 MDHEN and CDR2 SYDVKM. This CDR3 has 16 residues. The CDR3 region is CASTVGLAGPTGELFF. The CDR3 DNA sequence: TGTGCCAGCACTGTAGGACTAGCGGGGCCCACCGGGGAGCTGTTTTTT.

V is TRBV25-1 and J is TRBJ2-3; the D gene is possibly TRBD2 (6 bases). From germline, CDR1 is MGHDK and CDR2 SYGVNS. CDR3 length: 16 amino acids. The germline V and J ends were trimmed by 3 bases and 0 bases, with 13 bases remaining between them. The CDR3 is CASSDLGGRSTDTQYF. The CDR3, as DNA: TGTGCCAGCAGTGACCTAGGAGGGCGTAGCACAGATACGCAGTATTTT.

The V and J genes are TRBV5-4 and TRBJ2-2; 14 bases align to TRBD2. CDR1 and CDR2 from the germline V gene are SGHNT and YYREEE (reference sequence). The CDR3 has 15 residues. With V trimmed by 3 bases and J by 7 bases, 2 bases remained unmatched. The CDR3 DNA sequence: TGTGCCAGCAGCTCCGGGACTAGCGGGGGCGGGGAGCTGTTTTTT. This codes for CASSSGTSGGGELFF.

V usage is TRBV7-9 and J usage is TRBJ1-1; 8 positions match TRBD1. CDR3 length equals 12 residues. Per the germline V gene, CDR1 is SEHNR and CDR2 is FQNEAQ (reference sequence). V lost 10 bases to trimming and J lost 4 bases; unmatched junction nucleotides: 5. The CDR3 sequence: CATRTGPTEAFF. The CDR3 nucleotides read TGTGCCACGCGGACAGGGCCCACTGAAGCTTTCTTT.

The V call is TRBV14, the J call TRBJ1-6, with TRBD1 as a possible D gene (5 bases). V dropped 5 bases and J dropped 0 bases, with 8 bases sitting between them. The germline gives CDR1 SGHDN, CDR2 FVKESK. The CDR3 length is 15 residues. This chain's CDR3 is CASSGGYSYNSPLHF. The CDR3 coding sequence is TGTGCCAGCAGCGGGGGTTACTCCTATAATTCACCCCTCCACTTT.

Only one count was recorded for this clone. The chain carries TRBV19 and TRBJ2-5, with a possible D match to TRBD1 (6 bases). The germline V gene encodes CDR1 LNHDA and CDR2 SQIVND (reference sequence). Trimming cost V 5 bases and J 4 bases, with 17 bases left between them. This CDR3 has 15 amino acids. The chain's CDR3 is CASSPGQSAGETQYF. The CDR3, as DNA: TGTGCCAGTAGTCCCGGACAGTCGGCAGGAGAGACCCAGTACTTC.

This clone was found once. The genes are TRBV11-2 and TRBJ2-5; D is unclear. The J call is in doubt because the DNA end fits TRBJ2-7 better. The germline CDR1 and CDR2 sequences are SGHAT and FQNNGV. The CDR3 runs to 11 residues. The CDR3 reads CASSNSYEQYF. The CDR3 DNA is TGTGCCAGCAGCAATTCCTACGAGCAGTACTTC.

The chain joins TRBV27 to TRBJ2-3; TRBD2 matches 9 bases. Germline-derived CDR1 and CDR2 are MNHEY and SMNVEV (reference sequence). Losses at the gene ends were 2 bases for V and 2 bases for J; bases not matched to a gene: 11. The CDR3 totals 18 residues. This chain's CDR3 is CASSLGSSGVFVTDTQYF. Written as DNA, the CDR3 is TGTGCCAGCAGTTTAGGGTCTAGCGGGGTATTTGTCACAGATACGCAGTATTTT.

The genes are TRBV29-1 and TRBJ2-7; 7 nucleotides line up with TRBD1. CDR1 is SQVTM, CDR2 ANQGSEA, per germline. Trimming removed 7 bases from V and 2 bases from J; junction bases left unmatched: 5. This CDR3 contains 12 residues. This CDR3 reads CSAETGPYEQYF. The DNA of the CDR3 is TGCAGCGCAGAGACAGGGCCCTACGAGCAGTACTTC.

The V gene is TRBV2, the J gene TRBJ1-5; D possibly corresponds to TRBD1 (5 bases). Trimming stripped 4 bases from V and 0 bases from J, with 7 bases between. Germline V gives CDR1 SNHLY, CDR2 FYNNEI. The CDR3 totals 14 residues. The CDR3 reads CASSGTNSNQPQHF. The DNA for the CDR3 is TGTGCCAGCAGTGGGACAAATAGCAATCAGCCCCAGCATTTT. Drawing the rest from reference TRBV2 and TRBJ1-5, the complete variable domain is EPEVTQTPSHQVTQMGQEVILRCVPISNHLYFYWYRQILGQKVEFLVSFYNNEISEKSEIFDDQFSVERPDGSNFTLKIRSTKLEDSAMYFCASSGTNSNQPQHFGDGTRLSIL.

The rearrangement links TRBV4-2 to TRBJ2-7; no firm D call. This CDR3 has 12 residues. Germline CDR1 reads LGHNA; CDR2 reads YNFKEQ. Trimming removed 1 base from V and 5 bases from J, with 6 bases in between. The CDR3 DNA sequence: TGTGCCAGCAGCCAAGTTGGTGACGAGCAGTACTTC. Residues: CASSQVGDEQYF.

This chain uses TRBV6-5 with TRBJ2-6, with a weak D call TRBD1 (6 bases). Deletions cut 0 bases from V and 4 bases from J, with 10 bases between. The length of the CDR3 is 16 residues. The germline CDR1 and CDR2 sequences are MNHEY and SVGAGI. The CDR3: CASSYSLGGGANVLTF. The CDR3 nucleotides read TGTGCCAGCAGTTACTCTTTAGGGGGAGGGGCCAACGTCCTGACTTTC.

This chain connects TRBV7-9 to TRBJ2-7; D possibly corresponds to TRBD1 (6 bases). This CDR3 has 14 residues. V dropped 5 bases and J dropped 5 bases, with 16 bases sitting between them. The germline CDR1 and CDR2 sequences are SEHNR and FQNEAQ (reference sequence). The CDR3 reads CASSTWDIRDEQYF. CDR3 coding DNA: TGTGCCAGCAGCACCTGGGACATCCGAGACGAGCAGTACTTC.

The chain employs TRBV5-4 and TRBJ2-4, with 10 positions matching TRBD2. The junction had 10 bases not matched to a gene; V was cut back by 4 bases and J by 0 bases. Germline V gene lookup returns CDR1 SGHNT and CDR2 YYREEE (reference sequence). This CDR3 has 18 amino acids. The CDR3, as DNA: TGTGCCAGCAGCGGAACGTCTAGCGGGGGACGAGCCAAAAACATTCAGTACTTC. It encodes CASSGTSSGGRAKNIQYF.

The chain joins TRBV7-2 to TRBJ2-2; no clear D. The length of the CDR3 is 13 residues. The germline gives CDR1 SGHTA, CDR2 FQGNSA. V was trimmed by 6 bases and J by 4 bases, leaving 9 bases between them. The chain's CDR3 is CASRRRSTGELFF. The DNA for the CDR3 is TGTGCCAGCAGACGCCGGTCCACCGGGGAGCTGTTTTTT.